Following are 17 T cell receptor beta chains from one sample sequenced in a study of blood T cell repertoires in COVID-19. Measured with immunoSEQ multiplex PCR; TCRdb has only the in-frame clones, and not every one. The sample consists of 200,000 to 300,000 clones, under 90% of them appearing once. Sequencing input: peripheral blood. These receptors all come from a man in his fifties or sixties with acute or convalescent COVID-19.

A remark on this clone: The sample carries other DNA sequences with the same CDR3. The chain couples TRBV5-1 to TRBJ1-2, with D tentatively TRBD1 (5 bases). The CDR3 totals 14 residues. In germline, CDR1 is SGHRS, CDR2 YFSETQ. Trimming removed 0 bases from V and 4 bases from J, with 10 bases in between. In DNA, the CDR3 is TGCGCCAGCAGCTTGGAAGGGGAGGGCTATGGCTACACCTTC. Protein: CASSLEGEGYGYTF.

This rearrangement joins TRBV9 to TRBJ2-2; D is unresolved. The CDR3 contains 12 residues. V lost 0 bases and J 7 bases, leaving 4 bases between the germline ends. Germline lookup yields CDR1 SGDLS and CDR2 YYNGEE. CDR3 amino acids: CASSVGNGELFF. The CDR3 DNA is TGTGCCAGCAGCGTAGGTAACGGGGAGCTGTTTTTT. Filled out from reference TRBV9 and TRBJ2-2, the complete variable domain reads DSGVTQTPKHLITATGQRVTLRCSPRSGDLSVYWYQQSLDQGLQFLIQYYNGEERAKGNILERFSAQQFPDLHSELNLSSLELGDSALYFCASSVGNGELFFGEGSRLTVL.

In this sample, this clone turned up once. The V call is TRBV19, the J call TRBJ2-1; 13 bases match TRBD2. With V trimmed by 5 bases and J by 12 bases, 13 bases remained unmatched. This CDR3 comprises 16 residues. Germline CDR1 LNHDA, CDR2 SQIVND (reference sequence). For the CDR3, the DNA is TGTGCCAGTAGTTCACGACTAGCGGGAGGAAAATACTGGCAGTTCTTC. Translating gives CASSSRLAGGKYWQFF.

The chain has TRBV9 and TRBJ1-3; D may be TRBD1 (6 bases). The CDR3 has 14 residues. Germline CDR1 and CDR2: SGDLS and YYNGEE. The V and J ends lost 4 bases and 1 base respectively, with 9 bases between them. CDR3 in DNA: TGTGCCAGCAGCTTACAGGGATCTGGAAACACCATATATTTT. This gives the protein CASSLQGSGNTIYF.

The chain joins TRBV5-4 to TRBJ1-4; the match to TRBD1 covers 7 bases. The V segment lost 0 bases and the J segment 9 bases; nucleotides outside the gene matches: 2. The CDR3 consists of 13 residues. Germline V gives CDR1 SGHNT, CDR2 YYREEE (reference sequence). For the CDR3, the DNA is TGTGCCAGCAGCTTGGGGACAGGACAAAAACTGTTTTTT. It encodes CASSLGTGQKLFF. The entire variable domain, with the rest obtained from reference TRBV5-4 and TRBJ1-4, is as follows: ETGVTQSPTHLIKTRGQQVTLRCSSQSGHNTVSWYQQALGQGPQFIFQYYREEENGRGNFPPRFSGLQFPNYSSELNVNALELDDSALYLCASSLGTGQKLFFGSGTQLSVL.

A note on this clone: Germline is not matched at one junction end, which may reflect a read error. Other nucleotide sequences from this sample produce the same CDR3. The chain combines TRBV7-2 with TRBJ1-5; no reliable D call. The CDR3 contains 16 residues. The germline gives CDR1 SGHTA, CDR2 FQGNSA. CDR3 loop: CASSLVESPSNQPQHF. The CDR3 DNA reads TGTGCCAGTAGCTTAGTCGAGAGTCCTAGCAATCAGCCCCAGCATTTT.

The chain uses TRBV6-2 or TRBV6-3 and TRBJ1-2, with TRBD1 matching 7 bases. The CDR3 runs 14 residues. V lost 5 bases, J lost 11 bases, and 14 bases stayed unmatched. The germline gives CDR1 MNHEY, CDR2 SVGEGT. The CDR3 nucleotides are TGTGCCAGCAGTACCGCCGGGACAGTCCTTCGGTACACCTTC. Its protein is CASSTAGTVLRYTF.

The gene calls are TRBV4-3 and TRBJ2-7, with 8 bases lining up with TRBD1. Germline values: CDR1 LGHNA, CDR2 YSLEER. The CDR3 consists of 15 residues. Losses at the gene ends were 3 bases for V and 2 bases for J; bases not matched to a gene: 6. CDR3 sequence reads: CASSQDRDLAYEQYF. The CDR3 DNA reads as TGCGCCAGCAGCCAGGACAGGGACTTGGCCTACGAGCAGTACTTC.

This chain uses TRBV27 with TRBJ2-5; 8 bases line up with TRBD1. After removal of 4 bases from V and 5 bases from J, the junction contained 9 bases not matched to a gene. Germline CDR1 is MNHEY and CDR2 is SMNVEV (reference sequence). The CDR3 runs to 15 residues. The chain's CDR3 is CASSSPDRVRETQYF. DNA for the CDR3: TGTGCCAGCAGTTCCCCGGACAGGGTCAGGGAGACCCAGTACTTC.

The chain links TRBV6-1 to TRBJ2-5, with 8 bases aligning to TRBD2. V gave up 2 bases and J gave up 7 bases; unmatched junction bases: 9. Germline CDR1 and CDR2: MNHNS and SASEGT. CDR3 size: 15 residues. CDR3 DNA: TGTGCCAGCAGTGAATCTGGCGGCCGGGGGGGGACCCAGTACTTC. Translating it yields CASSESGGRGGTQYF.

V is TRBV2 and J is TRBJ2-7; D unresolved. Trimming removed 5 bases at V and 1 base at J, with 9 bases between. CDR1 and CDR2 (germline): SNHLY, FYNNEI. The CDR3 sequence is 13 residues long. Here the CDR3 reads CASSFQISYEQYF. The CDR3 DNA reads TGTGCCAGCAGTTTCCAGATTTCCTACGAGCAGTACTTC.

J is TRBJ2-1 and V is TRBV9; 9 nucleotides match TRBD2. CDR1 SGDLS and CDR2 YYNGEE come from the germline V gene. Losses at the gene ends were 4 bases for V and 3 bases for J; bases not matched to a gene: 17. The CDR3 runs 19 residues. Here the CDR3 reads CASSPSGGLAAGSYNEQFF. CDR3 bases: TGTGCCAGCAGCCCTTCGGGGGGACTAGCCGCCGGCAGCTACAATGAGCAGTTCTTC.

The chain carries TRBV6-5 and TRBJ1-2; a weak D match, TRBD1 (6 bases). Trimming took off 10 bases at V and 2 bases at J, with 14 bases between the two ends. Germline-derived CDR1 and CDR2 are MNHEY and SVGAGI. This CDR3 has 13 amino acids. The CDR3 protein is CATRYGQNYGYTF. CDR3 nucleotides: TGTGCCACCCGATACGGACAGAACTATGGCTACACCTTC.

The chain combines TRBV10-3 with TRBJ2-3; tentatively, D is TRBD2 (6 bases). V lost 8 bases and J 4 bases, leaving 13 bases between the germline ends. In germline, CDR1 is ENHRY, CDR2 SYGVKD. The CDR3 contains 13 residues. The CDR3 nucleotides are TGTGCCATCTCCTTGGCGGGGTCAGATACGCAGTATTTT. Translation gives CAISLAGSDTQYF.

V and J are TRBV29-1 and TRBJ1-1; tentatively, D is TRBD1 (5 bases). The germline CDR1 and CDR2 sequences are SQVTM and ANQGSEA. The CDR3 totals 14 residues. Between the trimmed V and J ends, which lost 3 bases and 2 bases, there was a span of 13 bases. The CDR3 region has the DNA TGCAGCGTTGAGTCAGGGCACCGAAACACTGAAGCTTTCTTT. Translated, it gives CSVESGHRNTEAFF.

The rearrangement links TRBV7-9 to TRBJ1-3; tentatively, D is TRBD1 (5 bases). V lost 4 bases and J lost 8, with 15 bases in between. This CDR3 region has 14 residues. The germline gives CDR1 SEHNR, CDR2 FQNEAQ (reference sequence). Written as DNA, the CDR3 is TGTGCCAGCAGCTCCCCGTCCGGGGGTGACACCATATATTTT. It is translated as CASSSPSGGDTIYF.

The chain combines TRBV19 with TRBJ2-2; no clear D. CDR3 length: 13 residues. Germline V gene sequence: CDR1 LNHDA, CDR2 SQIVND (reference sequence). With 4 bases removed from V and 1 base from J, the gap between germline ends came to 4 bases. The chain's CDR3 is CASSTGNTGELFF. The CDR3 nucleotides are TGTGCCAGTAGTACGGGGAACACCGGGGAGCTGTTTTTT. Together with reference TRBV19 and TRBJ2-2, the CDR3 gives the full variable domain: DGGITQSPKYLFRKEGQNVTLSCEQNLNHDAMYWYRQDPGQGLRLIYYSQIVNDFQKGDIAEGYSVSREKKESFPLTVTSAQKNPTAFYLCASSTGNTGELFFGEGSRLTVL.